These T cell receptor beta chains were read from a single sample in a study of cytomegalovirus exposure and HLA in healthy donors. TCRdb keeps only in-frame clones here, not all; method: immunoSEQ multiplex PCR. The table shows approximately 260,000 clones, with nearly 95% occurring only once. Sequences were obtained from PBMCs. Receptors originate from a girl aged 2-10 years in good health and CMV-seronegative. Both conserved end residues are part of each CDR3. A D gene is named only where the DNA matches it firmly. Size is stated for part of the rows, as once, few or many counts, or as a class when the clone is expanded.

j_gene | abundance | d_gene | v_gene | CDR3aa | CDR3nt
TRBJ1-3 | . | TRBD1 | TRBV4-1 | CASRLGQGANTIYF | TGCGCCAGCAGACTCGGACAGGGAGCAAACACCATATATTTT
TRBJ2-7 | . | . | TRBV6-5 | CASSTKGQAYEQYF | TGTGCCAGCAGCACCAAAGGACAAGCCTACGAGCAGTACTTC
TRBJ2-5 | once | . | TRBV7-6 | CASRKAPLAFQETQYF | TGTGCCAGCAGAAAAGCCCCCCTAGCGTTTCAAGAGACCCAGTACTTC
TRBJ1-5 | . | TRBD1 | TRBV5-5 | CASSLAGGLQPQHF | TGTGCCAGCAGCTTGGCAGGGGGCCTTCAGCCCCAGCATTTT
TRBJ2-1 | . | TRBD1 | TRBV5-1 | CASSSSGQATYNEQFF | TGCGCCAGCAGCTCGTCGGGACAGGCCACCTACAATGAGCAGTTCTTC
TRBJ2-3 | once | . | TRBV5-1 | CASSLAGTVQGTDTQYF | TGCGCCAGCAGCTTGGCCGGAACAGTGCAAGGCACAGATACGCAGTATTTT
TRBJ2-7 | . | TRBD1 | TRBV11-1 | CASSNHRGQGVPYEQYF | TGTGCCAGCAGTAACCACCGGGGACAGGGGGTTCCCTACGAGCAGTACTTC
TRBJ1-1 | few | . | TRBV6-5 | CASTATVNTEAFF | TGTGCCAGCACCGCGACAGTCAACACTGAAGCTTTCTTT
TRBJ2-5 | . | TRBD2 | TRBV6-1 | CASRGWTAGGETQYF | TGTGCCAGCAGAGGGTGGACAGCGGGAGGAGAGACCCAGTACTTC
TRBJ1-2 | . | . | TRBV21-1 | CASSKAHRGHGYTF | TGTGCCAGCAGCAAAGCGCACAGGGGCCATGGCTACACCTTC
TRBJ1-6 | . | . | TRBV30 | CAWSVQANSPLHF | TGTGCCTGGAGTGTACAGGCAAATTCACCCCTCCACTTT
TRBJ2-7 | . | TRBD2 | TRBV14 | CASSQELAATYEQYF | TGTGCCAGCAGCCAAGAGCTAGCGGCAACCTACGAGCAGTACTTC
TRBJ2-5 | . | TRBD2 | TRBV5-1 | CASSPRLANLQETQYF | TGCGCCAGCAGCCCCAGACTAGCGAATCTCCAAGAGACCCAGTACTTC
TRBJ1-5 | . | . | TRBV15 | CATSRVLGGLSSNQPQHF | TGTGCCACCAGCAGAGTCCTCGGAGGGTTGTCAAGCAATCAGCCCCAGCATTTT